These 24 T cell receptor beta chains share one sample of origin, sequenced in a study of T-cell reconstitution after alpha-beta-depleted transplantation in children. The TCRbeta library was prepared with unique molecular identifiers. TCRdb re-called the PCR reads through MiXCR, storing one row per CDR3 protein. The sample records some 95,000 distinct CDR3 sequences, 23% being singletons. Here the sequenced sample was PBMCs, taken before TCRalphabeta/CD19-depleted stem cell transplant. These TCRs come from a boy aged 2 to 10 with acute lymphoblastic leukemia, due to receive a stem cell transplant.

The chain joins TRBV29-1 to TRBJ2-2, with no clear D. Germline loops: CDR1 SQVTM, CDR2 ANQGSEA. Trimming stripped 4 bases from V and 5 bases from J, with 8 bases between. This CDR3 has 12 residues. The CDR3 loop is CSVVFWTGELFF. In DNA, the CDR3 is TGCAGCGTTGTCTTCTGGACCGGGGAGCTGTTTTTT.

With regard to this clonotype: At one of its ends the junction is not consistent with the germline gene, which may arise from a read error. The chain uses TRBV11-2 and TRBJ2-5, with 8 bases fitting TRBD2. The CDR3 loop spans 13 amino acids. Germline lookup yields CDR1 SGHAT and CDR2 FQNNGV. The chain's CDR3 is CASSLELAEGPSF. The CDR3 bases are TGTGCCAGCAGCTTAGAACTAGCGGAGGGGCCGAGCTTC.

V is TRBV6-1 and J is TRBJ2-4; D might be TRBD1 (5 bases). Trimming took off 6 bases at V and 0 bases at J, with 9 bases between the two ends. CDR1 is MNHNS, CDR2 SASEGT, per germline. The CDR3 covers 14 residues. CDR3 coding DNA: TGTGCCAGCAGCGGACATCTAGCCAAAAACATTCAGTACTTC. Its protein product is CASSGHLAKNIQYF.

The table lists this clonotype with many counts. The chain uses TRBV6-5 and TRBJ2-1, with D tentatively TRBD2 (5 bases). The ends were cut back, 2 bases at V and 10 bases at J, with 15 bases in the middle. This CDR3 is built from 14 residues. Germline V gene sequence: CDR1 MNHEY, CDR2 SVGAGI. The chain's CDR3 is CASSYTSREQEQFF. Here the CDR3 DNA reads TGTGCCAGCAGTTACACCTCCCGGGAACAGGAGCAGTTCTTC.

The gene calls are TRBV5-1 and TRBJ2-3, with D perhaps TRBD1 (5 bases). Per the germline V gene, CDR1 is SGHRS and CDR2 is YFSETQ. CDR3 size: 18 residues. V was trimmed by 5 bases and J by 2 bases, leaving 24 bases between them. CDR3 in amino acids: CASRLRSGALRSTDTQYF. In DNA, the CDR3 is TGCGCCAGCAGACTGCGGTCTGGGGCGTTAAGATCCACAGATACGCAGTATTTT.

CDR3 bases: TGTGCCAGCAGTCGGACAGGCACGAATCAGCCCCAGCATTTT. Translation: CASSRTGTNQPQHF. The chain is built from TRBV28 and TRBJ1-5; 7 positions match TRBD1. The CDR3 extends over 14 amino acids. Germline lookup yields CDR1 MDHEN and CDR2 SYDVKM. The ends lost 5 bases at V and 4 bases at J; junction bases unmatched: 5. The complete variable domain, with remaining parts taken from reference TRBV28 and TRBJ1-5, reads DVKVTQSSRYLVKRTGEKVFLECVQDMDHENMFWYRQDPGLGLRLIYFSYDVKMKEKGDIPEGYSVSREKKERFSLILESASTNQTSMYLCASSRTGTNQPQHFGDGTRLSIL.

This rearrangement joins TRBV24-1 to TRBJ2-2; D ambiguous. Germline CDR1 KGHDR, CDR2 SFDVKD. Deletions cut 7 bases from V and 4 bases from J, with 6 bases between. The CDR3 has 12 amino acids. CDR3 sequence: CATSSPTGELFF. CDR3 DNA sequence: TGTGCCACCAGCAGCCCCACCGGGGAGCTGTTTTTT.

This clonotype appeared a few times. The CDR3 DNA sequence: TGTGCCAGCAAGAGTCCTCTAGCGGGAGGCATTCAGTACTTC. Translated, it gives CASKSPLAGGIQYF. The V and J genes are TRBV28 and TRBJ2-4, with 11 bases aligning to TRBD2. Trimming at V came to 7 bases and at J to 9 bases, leaving 8 bases not matched to a gene. Germline V gene lookup returns CDR1 MDHEN and CDR2 SYDVKM. The CDR3 sequence is 14 residues long. Drawing the rest from reference TRBV28 and TRBJ2-4, the complete variable domain is DVKVTQSSRYLVKRTGEKVFLECVQDMDHENMFWYRQDPGLGLRLIYFSYDVKMKEKGDIPEGYSVSREKKERFSLILESASTNQTSMYLCASKSPLAGGIQYFGAGTRLSVL.

V is TRBV12-3 or TRBV12-4 and J is TRBJ1-5; D is uncertain. V dropped 5 bases and J dropped 11 bases, with 19 bases sitting between them. The CDR3 has 14 residues. CDR3 coding DNA: TGTGCCAGCAGTCTGGATGCCAGTGCGGTAGCCCAGCATTTT. Its protein product is CASSLDASAVAQHF.

Worth noting for this clonotype: The junction does not match germline at one end; this may be a read error. The genes are TRBV10-3 and TRBJ1-1; the match to TRBD1 covers 11 bases. The CDR3 spans 14 residues. The germline CDR1 and CDR2 sequences are ENHRY and SYGVKD. The CDR3 region has the DNA TGTGCCACGAGGACAGGGGGCCCGAACACTGAAGCTTACTTT. Its translation is CATRTGGPNTEAYF.

CDR3 DNA: TGTGCCAGCAGCGCGGGGACACCCTACGAGCAGTACTTC. This encodes CASSAGTPYEQYF. The J gene is TRBJ2-7, the V gene TRBV2; D tentatively reads TRBD1 or TRBD2 (6 bases each). CDR1 and CDR2 from the germline V gene are SNHLY and FYNNEI. V lost 6 bases and J 2 bases, leaving 11 bases between the germline ends. The CDR3 has 13 amino acids.

Many counts were recorded for this clonotype. This chain uses TRBV5-1 with TRBJ2-7; D possibly corresponds to TRBD1 (6 bases). This CDR3 is 15 amino acids long. CDR1 is SGHRS and CDR2 is YFSETQ in the germline V gene. Trimming left V 0 bases short and J 1 base short, with 11 bases between. CDR3 region: CASSLGDRNSYEQYF. Here the CDR3 DNA reads TGCGCCAGCAGCTTGGGAGACAGGAATTCCTACGAGCAGTACTTC.

The V gene is TRBV20-1, the J gene TRBJ2-3; 8 bases map to TRBD2. The CDR3 is 17 residues long. CDR1 is DFQATT, CDR2 SNEGSKA, per germline (reference sequence). Trimming took 6 bases from V and 1 from J; bases not matched to a gene: 15. CDR3 sequence: CSAKSPLAEGRTDTQYF. The CDR3 region has the DNA TGCAGTGCAAAGTCCCCACTAGCGGAGGGACGCACAGATACGCAGTATTTT.

This clonotype came up a few times. This sequence joins TRBV27 and TRBJ2-3; 9 bases map to TRBD2. J gave up 5 bases and V 4 bases, and 4 bases lay outside the gene matches. The CDR3 is 14 amino acids. Germline V CDR1 and CDR2: MNHEY, SMNVEV (reference sequence). CDR3 amino acids: CASSSQREVDTQYF. The CDR3 nucleotides read TGTGCCAGCAGTTCCCAGCGGGAGGTAGATACGCAGTATTTT.

Only a few counts were recorded for this clonotype. The chain recombines TRBV5-1 with TRBJ2-3, with TRBD2 identical over 10 bases. V lost 0 bases to trimming and J lost 6 bases; unmatched junction nucleotides: 10. Germline V gene sequence: CDR1 SGHRS, CDR2 YFSETQ. The CDR3 has 17 residues. CDR3 protein: CASSLGTSGGAYDTQYF. CDR3 DNA: TGCGCCAGCAGCTTGGGGACTAGCGGAGGGGCCTACGATACGCAGTATTTT. Complete variable domain (other parts from reference TRBV5-1 and TRBJ2-3): KAGVTQTPRYLIKTRGQQVTLSCSPISGHRSVSWYQQTPGQGLQFLFEYFSETQRNKGNFPGRFSGRQFSNSRSEMNVSTLELGDSALYLCASSLGTSGGAYDTQYFGPGTRLTVL.

This clonotype came up a few times. This chain links TRBV7-8 with TRBJ1-5, with D uncertain. The V gene's germline CDR1 is SGHVS and CDR2 FQNEAQ. V gave up 4 bases and J gave up 6 bases, with 10 bases separating them. This CDR3 contains 13 residues. The CDR3 region has the DNA TGTGCCAGCAGCTCAGAGAGAAGTCAGCCCCAGCATTTT. Translation gives CASSSERSQPQHF.

This clonotype was counted only a few times. This chain connects TRBV20-1 to TRBJ2-7; 9 nucleotides align to TRBD2. Losses at the gene ends were 2 bases for V and 6 bases for J; bases not matched to a gene: 14. The germline V gene has CDR1 DFQATT and CDR2 SNEGSKA (reference sequence). The CDR3 covers 16 residues. CDR3 DNA: TGCAGTGCTAGATGGCCAGCGGGAGGCCACCTTGTCGAGCAGTACTTC. Protein product: CSARWPAGGHLVEQYF.

This clonotype has only a few counts. This chain joins TRBV5-1 and TRBJ2-3, with 10 bases aligning to TRBD2. The germline gives CDR1 SGHRS, CDR2 YFSETQ. The CDR3 contains 17 residues. The trim removed 1 base at V and 1 base at J, leaving 6 bases unmatched. The chain's CDR3 is CASSLSTSGEGTDTQYF. Written as DNA, the CDR3 is TGCGCCAGCAGCTTGAGCACTAGCGGGGAGGGCACAGATACGCAGTATTTT. The full variable domain, its missing parts supplied by reference TRBV5-1 and TRBJ2-3, is KAGVTQTPRYLIKTRGQQVTLSCSPISGHRSVSWYQQTPGQGLQFLFEYFSETQRNKGNFPGRFSGRQFSNSRSEMNVSTLELGDSALYLCASSLSTSGEGTDTQYFGPGTRLTVL.

This clonotype was counted only a few times. The V call is TRBV7-3, the J call TRBJ2-3; a possible D gene is TRBD1 (6 bases). The germline gives CDR1 SGHTA, CDR2 FQGTGA. The length of the CDR3 is 14 residues. The V gene lost 5 bases and the J gene lost 1 base, with 10 bases spanning the gap. Here the CDR3 DNA reads TGTGCCAGCAGCCGCAGGGGAGGCACAGATACGCAGTATTTT. Residues: CASSRRGGTDTQYF.

This clonotype turned up a few times. The chain links TRBV5-1 to TRBJ2-7, with 7 bases aligning to TRBD2. This CDR3 is built from 13 residues. Germline V gene data show CDR1 as SGHRS and CDR2 as YFSETQ. Unmatched junction bases numbered 6, after V lost 4 bases and J lost 5 bases. The CDR3 sequence is CASSVGLGDEQYF. The DNA for the CDR3 is TGCGCCAGCAGCGTTGGACTAGGGGACGAGCAGTACTTC.

This clonotype occurred a few times. This chain links TRBV12-3 or TRBV12-4 with TRBJ1-2; tentative D call: TRBD1 (5 bases). V lost 5 bases and J 2 bases, leaving 6 bases between the germline ends. The CDR3 is 12 residues long. This CDR3 reads CASSNRNYGYTF. The CDR3 coding sequence is TGTGCCAGCAGTAACAGGAACTATGGCTACACCTTC.

This clonotype was seen a handful of times. The chain links TRBV7-2 to TRBJ2-7; tentatively, D is TRBD1 (5 bases). The CDR3 has 16 amino acids. Germline CDR1 and CDR2: SGHTA and FQGNSA. Trimming pared 1 base from V and 0 bases from J, leaving 13 bases between. The CDR3 spells CASSLGRQGRSYEQYF. The CDR3 nucleotides are TGTGCCAGCAGCTTAGGTCGGCAGGGCCGCTCCTACGAGCAGTACTTC.

This clonotype appeared many times. The chain has TRBV15 and TRBJ2-1; D might be TRBD2 (6 bases). The CDR3 has 13 amino acids. The V gene's germline CDR1 is LNHNV and CDR2 YYDKDF (reference sequence). The V end lost 5 bases, the J end lost 5 bases, and 10 bases lay between the germline ends. In DNA form, the CDR3 reads TGTGCCACCAGCGGGAGGCAAAACAATGAGCAGTTCTTC. It encodes CATSGRQNNEQFF.

The chain joins TRBV3-1 to TRBJ2-1; TRBD2 might be the D (6 bases). Trimming pared 1 base from V and 2 bases from J, leaving 6 bases between. This CDR3 comprises 14 residues. Germline V gene data show CDR1 as LGHDT and CDR2 as YNNKEL (reference sequence). The CDR3 spells CASSQGRAYNEQFF. CDR3 nucleotide sequence: TGTGCCAGCAGCCAAGGGAGGGCCTACAATGAGCAGTTCTTC.